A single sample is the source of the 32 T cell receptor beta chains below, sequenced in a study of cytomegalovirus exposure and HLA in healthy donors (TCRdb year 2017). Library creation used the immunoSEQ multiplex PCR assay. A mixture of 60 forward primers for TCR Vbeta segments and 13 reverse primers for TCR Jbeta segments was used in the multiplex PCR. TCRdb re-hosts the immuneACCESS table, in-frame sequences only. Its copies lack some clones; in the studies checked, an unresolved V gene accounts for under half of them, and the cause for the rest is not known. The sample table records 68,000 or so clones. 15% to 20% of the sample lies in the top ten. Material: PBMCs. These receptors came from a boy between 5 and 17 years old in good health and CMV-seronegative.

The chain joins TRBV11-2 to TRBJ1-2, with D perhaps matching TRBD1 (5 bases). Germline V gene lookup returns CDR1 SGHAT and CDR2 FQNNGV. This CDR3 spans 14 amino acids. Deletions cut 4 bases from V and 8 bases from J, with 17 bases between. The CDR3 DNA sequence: TGTGCCAGCAGCTCGTACACCGGGGCGGGGGGCTACACCTTC. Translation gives CASSSYTGAGGYTF.

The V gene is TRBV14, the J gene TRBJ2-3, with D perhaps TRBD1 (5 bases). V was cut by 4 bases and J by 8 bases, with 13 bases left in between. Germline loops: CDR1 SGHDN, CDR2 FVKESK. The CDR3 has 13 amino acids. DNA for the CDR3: TGTGCCAGCAGCCCAGGGATGGGTGGTACGCAGTATTTT. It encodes CASSPGMGGTQYF. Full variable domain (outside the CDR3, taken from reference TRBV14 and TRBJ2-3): EAGVTQFPSHSVIEKGQTVTLRCDPISGHDNLYWYRRVMGKEIKFLLHFVKESKQDESGMPNNRFLAERTGGTYSTLKVQPAELEDSGVYFCASSPGMGGTQYFGPGTRLTVL.

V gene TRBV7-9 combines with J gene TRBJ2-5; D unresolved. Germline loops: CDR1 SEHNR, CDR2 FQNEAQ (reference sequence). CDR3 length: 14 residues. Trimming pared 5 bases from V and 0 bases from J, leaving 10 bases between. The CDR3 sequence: CASSPPRNQETQYF. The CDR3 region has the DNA TGTGCCAGCAGCCCCCCTAGGAACCAAGAGACCCAGTACTTC.

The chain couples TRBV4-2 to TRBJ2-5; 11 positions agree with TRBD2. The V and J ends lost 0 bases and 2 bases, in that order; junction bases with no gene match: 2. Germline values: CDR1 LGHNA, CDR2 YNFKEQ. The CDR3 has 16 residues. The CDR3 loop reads CASSQELAGEQETQYF. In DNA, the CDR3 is TGTGCCAGCAGCCAAGAACTAGCGGGAGAGCAAGAGACCCAGTACTTC.

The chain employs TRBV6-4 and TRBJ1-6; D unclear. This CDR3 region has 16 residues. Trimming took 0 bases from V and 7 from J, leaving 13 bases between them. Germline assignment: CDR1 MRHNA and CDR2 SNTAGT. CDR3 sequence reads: CASSDSGYKTNSPLHF. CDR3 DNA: TGTGCCAGCAGTGACTCCGGGTACAAAACGAATTCACCCCTCCACTTT.

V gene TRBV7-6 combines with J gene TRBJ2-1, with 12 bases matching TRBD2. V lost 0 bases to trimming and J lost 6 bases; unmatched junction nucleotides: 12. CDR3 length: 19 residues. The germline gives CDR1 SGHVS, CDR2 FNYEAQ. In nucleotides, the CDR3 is TGTGCCAGCAGCTTAGCTGCTAGGACTAGCGGGGCCCACTTCAATGAGCAGTTCTTC. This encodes CASSLAARTSGAHFNEQFF. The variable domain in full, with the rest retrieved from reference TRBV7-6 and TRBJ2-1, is GAGVSQSPRYKVTKRGQDVALRCDPISGHVSLYWYRQALGQGPEFLTYFNYEAQQDKSGLPNDRFSAERPEGSISTLTIQRTEQRDSAMYRCASSLAARTSGAHFNEQFFGPGTRLTVL.

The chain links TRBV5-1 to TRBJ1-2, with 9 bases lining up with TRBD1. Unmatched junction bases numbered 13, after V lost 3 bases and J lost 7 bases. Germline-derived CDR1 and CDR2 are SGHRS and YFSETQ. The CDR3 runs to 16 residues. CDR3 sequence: CASSWGTGKGYGGYTF. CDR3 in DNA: TGCGCCAGCAGCTGGGGGACAGGGAAAGGCTATGGTGGCTACACCTTC.

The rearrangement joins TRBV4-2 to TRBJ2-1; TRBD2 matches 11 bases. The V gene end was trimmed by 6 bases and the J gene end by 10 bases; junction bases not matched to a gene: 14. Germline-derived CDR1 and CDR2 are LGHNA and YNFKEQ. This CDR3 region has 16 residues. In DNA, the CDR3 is TGTGCCAGCAGGGAGACGCTAGCGGGAGGACTTGGAGAGCAGTTCTTC. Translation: CASRETLAGGLGEQFF.

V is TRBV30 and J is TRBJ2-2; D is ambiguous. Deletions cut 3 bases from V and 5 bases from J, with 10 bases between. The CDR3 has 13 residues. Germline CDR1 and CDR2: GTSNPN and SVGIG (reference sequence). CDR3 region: CAWREYRTGELFF. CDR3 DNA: TGTGCCTGGAGGGAGTATCGGACCGGGGAGCTGTTTTTT.

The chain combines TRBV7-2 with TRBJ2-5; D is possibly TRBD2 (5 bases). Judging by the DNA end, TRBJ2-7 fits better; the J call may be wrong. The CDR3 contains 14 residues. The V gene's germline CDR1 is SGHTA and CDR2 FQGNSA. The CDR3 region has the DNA TGTGCCAGCAGCCCCCGAGCGGCCTCCTACGAGCAGTACTTC. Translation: CASSPRAASYEQYF.

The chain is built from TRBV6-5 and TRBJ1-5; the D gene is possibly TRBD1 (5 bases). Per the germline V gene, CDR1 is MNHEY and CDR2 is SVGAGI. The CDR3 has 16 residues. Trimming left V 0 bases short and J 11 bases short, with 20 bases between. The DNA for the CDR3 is TGTGCCAGCAGTTACTCTATGCAGGGCCCAGGGTCAACCCAGCATTTT. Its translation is CASSYSMQGPGSTQHF.

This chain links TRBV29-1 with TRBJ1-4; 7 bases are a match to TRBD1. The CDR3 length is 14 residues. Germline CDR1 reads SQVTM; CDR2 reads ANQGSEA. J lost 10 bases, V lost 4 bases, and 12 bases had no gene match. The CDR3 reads CSVATGDSPGKLFF. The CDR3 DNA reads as TGCAGCGTTGCTACTGGGGACAGCCCCGGAAAACTGTTTTTT. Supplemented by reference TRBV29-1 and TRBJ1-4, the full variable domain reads SAVISQKPSRDICQRGTSLTIQCQVDSQVTMMFWYRQQPGQSLTLIATANQGSEATYESGFVIDKFPISRPNLTFSTLTVSNMSPEDSSIYLCSVATGDSPGKLFFGSGTQLSVL.

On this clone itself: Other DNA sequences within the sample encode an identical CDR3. Here the CDR3 reads CASSSGLGQPQHF. CDR3 in DNA: TGCGCCAGCAGCTCGGGGTTAGGGCAGCCCCAGCATTTT. The rearrangement joins TRBV4-1 to TRBJ1-5; unclear D gene. The CDR3 is 13 amino acids. The germline CDR1 and CDR2 sequences are MGHRA and YSYEKL. V was cut by 5 bases and J by 7 bases, with 12 bases left in between.

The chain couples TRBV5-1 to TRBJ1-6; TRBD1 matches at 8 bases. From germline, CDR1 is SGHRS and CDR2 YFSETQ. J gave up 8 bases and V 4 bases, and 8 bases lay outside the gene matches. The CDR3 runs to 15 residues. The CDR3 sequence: CASSQIQGVDSPLHF. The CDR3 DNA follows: TGCGCCAGCAGCCAAATACAGGGGGTTGATTCACCCCTCCACTTT.

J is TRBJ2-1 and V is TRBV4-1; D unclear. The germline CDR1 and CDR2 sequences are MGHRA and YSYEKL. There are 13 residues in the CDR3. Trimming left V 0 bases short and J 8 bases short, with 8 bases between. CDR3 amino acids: CASSQDLVDEQFF. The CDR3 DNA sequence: TGCGCCAGCAGCCAAGATCTAGTCGATGAGCAGTTCTTC.

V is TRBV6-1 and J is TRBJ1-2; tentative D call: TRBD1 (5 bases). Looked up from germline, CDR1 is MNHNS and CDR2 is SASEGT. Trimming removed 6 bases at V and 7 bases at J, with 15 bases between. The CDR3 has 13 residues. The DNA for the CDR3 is TGTGCCAGCAGCGCACAGGAGTCCGGTGGCTACACCTTC. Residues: CASSAQESGGYTF.

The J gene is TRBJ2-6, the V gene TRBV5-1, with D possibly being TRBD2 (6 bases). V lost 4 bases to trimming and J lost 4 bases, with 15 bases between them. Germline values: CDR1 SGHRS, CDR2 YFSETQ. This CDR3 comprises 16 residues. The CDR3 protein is CASSGGSLAGANVLTF. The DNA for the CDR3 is TGCGCCAGCAGCGGGGGGAGCTTGGCGGGGGCCAACGTCCTGACTTTC.

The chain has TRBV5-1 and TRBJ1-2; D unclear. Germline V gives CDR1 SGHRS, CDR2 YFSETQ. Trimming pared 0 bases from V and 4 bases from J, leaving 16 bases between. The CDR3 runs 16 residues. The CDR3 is CASSLARVGEGYGYTF. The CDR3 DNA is TGCGCCAGCAGCTTGGCGAGGGTCGGGGAAGGCTATGGCTACACCTTC.

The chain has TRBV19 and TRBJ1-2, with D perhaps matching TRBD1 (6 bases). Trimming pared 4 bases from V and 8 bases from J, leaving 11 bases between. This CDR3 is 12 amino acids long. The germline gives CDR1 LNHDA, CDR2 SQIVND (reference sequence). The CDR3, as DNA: TGTGCCAGTAGTAGCAGGGGAGGGGGCTACACCTTC. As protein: CASSSRGGGYTF.

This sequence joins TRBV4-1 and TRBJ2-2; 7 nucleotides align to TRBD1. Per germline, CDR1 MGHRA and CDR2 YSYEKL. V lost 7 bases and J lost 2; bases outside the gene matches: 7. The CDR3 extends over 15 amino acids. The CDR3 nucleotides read TGCGCCAGCAACCTTGGACAGGTAAACACCGGGGAGCTGTTTTTT. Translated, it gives CASNLGQVNTGELFF.

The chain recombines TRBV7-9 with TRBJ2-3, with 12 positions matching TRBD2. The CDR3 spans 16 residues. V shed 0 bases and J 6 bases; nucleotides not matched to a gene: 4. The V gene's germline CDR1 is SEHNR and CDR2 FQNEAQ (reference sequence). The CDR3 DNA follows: TGTGCCAGCAGCTTAGCACTAGCGGGAGGAGGTGATACGCAGTATTTT. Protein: CASSLALAGGGDTQYF.

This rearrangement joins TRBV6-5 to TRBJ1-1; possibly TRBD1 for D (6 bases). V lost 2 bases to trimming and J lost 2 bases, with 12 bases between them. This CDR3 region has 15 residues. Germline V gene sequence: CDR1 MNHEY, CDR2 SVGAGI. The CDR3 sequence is CASSYEGRGNTEAFF. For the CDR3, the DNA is TGTGCCAGCAGTTACGAAGGCAGGGGCAACACTGAAGCTTTCTTT.

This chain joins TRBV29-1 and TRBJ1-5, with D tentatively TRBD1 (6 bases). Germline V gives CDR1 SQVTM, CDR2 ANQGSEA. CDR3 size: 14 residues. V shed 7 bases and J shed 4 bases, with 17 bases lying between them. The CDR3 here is CSALRTAGNQPQHF. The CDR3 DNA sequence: TGCAGCGCCCTCCGGACAGCCGGTAATCAGCCCCAGCATTTT. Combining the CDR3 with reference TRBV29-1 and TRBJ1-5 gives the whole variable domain SAVISQKPSRDICQRGTSLTIQCQVDSQVTMMFWYRQQPGQSLTLIATANQGSEATYESGFVIDKFPISRPNLTFSTLTVSNMSPEDSSIYLCSALRTAGNQPQHFGDGTRLSIL.

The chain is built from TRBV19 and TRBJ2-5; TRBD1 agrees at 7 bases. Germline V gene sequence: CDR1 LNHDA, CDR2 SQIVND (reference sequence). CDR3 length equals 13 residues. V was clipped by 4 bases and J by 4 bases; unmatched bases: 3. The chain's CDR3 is CASSKNRGETQYF. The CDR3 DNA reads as TGTGCCAGTAGTAAGAACAGGGGAGAGACCCAGTACTTC.

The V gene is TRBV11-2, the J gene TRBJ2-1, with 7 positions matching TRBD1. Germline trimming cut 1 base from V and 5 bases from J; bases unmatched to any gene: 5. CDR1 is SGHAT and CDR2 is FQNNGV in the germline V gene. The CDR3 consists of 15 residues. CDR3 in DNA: TGTGCCAGCAGCTTAGTGACAGGGAGAGACAATGAGCAGTTCTTC. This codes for CASSLVTGRDNEQFF.

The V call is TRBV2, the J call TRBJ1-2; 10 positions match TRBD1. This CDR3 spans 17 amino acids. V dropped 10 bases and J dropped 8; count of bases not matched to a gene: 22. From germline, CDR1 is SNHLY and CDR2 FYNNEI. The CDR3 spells CAKEGTGTGENLGGYTF. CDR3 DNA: TGTGCCAAAGAAGGGACCGGGACAGGGGAGAACTTGGGCGGCTACACCTTC.

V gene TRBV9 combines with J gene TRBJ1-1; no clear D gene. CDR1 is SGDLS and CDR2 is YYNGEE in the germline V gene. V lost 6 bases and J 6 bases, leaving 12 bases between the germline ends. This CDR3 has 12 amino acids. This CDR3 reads CASNPGGAEAFF. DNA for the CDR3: TGTGCCAGCAACCCCGGCGGGGCTGAAGCTTTCTTT.

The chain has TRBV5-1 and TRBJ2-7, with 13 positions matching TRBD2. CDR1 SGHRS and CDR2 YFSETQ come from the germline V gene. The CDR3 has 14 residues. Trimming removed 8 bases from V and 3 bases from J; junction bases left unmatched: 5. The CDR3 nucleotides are TGCGCCAGTCAAGGGACTAGCGGGAACTACGAGCAGTACTTC. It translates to CASQGTSGNYEQYF.

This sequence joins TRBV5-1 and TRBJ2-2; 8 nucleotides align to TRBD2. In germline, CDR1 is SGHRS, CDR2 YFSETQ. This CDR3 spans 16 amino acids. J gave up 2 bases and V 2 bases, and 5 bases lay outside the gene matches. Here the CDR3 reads CASSFTAGGNTGELFF. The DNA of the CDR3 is TGCGCCAGCAGCTTTACTGCGGGAGGTAACACCGGGGAGCTGTTTTTT.

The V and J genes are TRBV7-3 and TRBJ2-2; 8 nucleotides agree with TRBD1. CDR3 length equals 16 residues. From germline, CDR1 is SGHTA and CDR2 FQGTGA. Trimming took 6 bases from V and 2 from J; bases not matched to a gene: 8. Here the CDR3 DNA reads TGTGCCAGCAGTTCGAAGACAGGGGTTAACACCGGGGAGCTGTTTTTT. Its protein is CASSSKTGVNTGELFF.

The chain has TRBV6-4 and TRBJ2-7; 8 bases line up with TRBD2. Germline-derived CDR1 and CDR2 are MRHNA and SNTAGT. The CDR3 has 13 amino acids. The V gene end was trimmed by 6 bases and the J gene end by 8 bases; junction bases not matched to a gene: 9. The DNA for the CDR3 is TGTGCCAGCAGGACTAATTTAGCGGGACAGCAGTACTTC. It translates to CASRTNLAGQQYF.

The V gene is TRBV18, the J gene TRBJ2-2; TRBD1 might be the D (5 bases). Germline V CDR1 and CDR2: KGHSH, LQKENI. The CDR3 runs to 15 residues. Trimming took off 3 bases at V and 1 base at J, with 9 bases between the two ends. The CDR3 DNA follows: TGTGCCAGCTCACCTATCGGACAGAACACCGGGGAGCTGTTTTTT. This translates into CASSPIGQNTGELFF.